What follows describes a single T cell receptor beta chain. This clonotype showed up just once. The antigen it binds to is not known. No base quality information exists; no much larger clone differs at one position. One read offers little support. The data derive from a study of CD8 T cells in Susac syndrome (dated by TCRdb to between 2019 and 2020). Regarding the research as a whole: Among the sequenced Susac syndrome patients, more than five had clinically active disease and about eight were in clinical remission. Susac syndrome patients were therapy-naive, on corticosteroids (some also receiving IVIg), or on IVIg alone at blood withdrawal. Whether CD8+ T cell activation and differentiation in Susac syndrome was antigen driven was tested using repertoire sequencing. General findings and caveats noted by the study authors: The number of individuals in the TCR sequencing and HLA analysis was recognized as being relatively small. In the CD4+ T cell repertoire of Susac syndrome patients, clonal expansion was not detected.

RNA was extracted using the RNeasy kit, and about 0.5 to 1 microgram was reverse transcribed with random hexamers. The immunoSEQ multiplex PCR assay, covering 54 Vbeta and 13 Jbeta segments, was used to amplify TCR beta CDR3 regions. Bias from PCR amplification was corrected by using a synthetic template baseline for primer optimization and for computational correction. For the original study's pipeline: Only productive sequences were kept, with reads annotated to V, D and J genes according to IMGT and analyzed in immunoSEQ Analyzer. Clonality was calculated as one minus the Shannon entropy normalized by log2 of the number of productive unique sequences. For each patient and control, public and private clones were evaluated among the 100 most prevalent clones. Clones were defined as Susac-specific when absent from the healthy and MS cohorts, from roughly 1,100 published viral clones and from other ImmuneACCESS disease sequences. TCRdb reworked the public reads: Q25 trimming with fastp, MiXCR clone assembly, productive beta chains retained. For every CDR3 protein sequence, its rows merge into one entry that carries the most common genes and DNA. Clone size and V and J calls follow TCRdb, not the original study. The sample includes 150,000 to 200,000 distinct CDR3 sequences, with nearly 97% observed a single time. The ten biggest clones cover approximately 0.098% of the sample.

From the cysteine up to the phenylalanine, the CDR3 has a length of 17 residues. The retained sequence is limited to the CDR3, 51 bases, with the frame set at the first base. At the junction V is shortened by 3 bases and J by 0 bases; bases outside the gene matches: 3. CDR1 and CDR2 (SGHVS, FQNEAQ) derive from the germline V gene. High-throughput TCR beta sequencing profiled peripheral blood CD8+ and CD4+ T cells from healthy donors, Susac syndrome patients and multiple sclerosis patients. The Susac syndrome patients fulfilled recently defined diagnostic criteria for either definite or probable disease. Bulk CD8+ and CD4+ T cells were purified by magnetic negative isolation, whereas CD8+ TEMRA cells were enriched by FACS. Blood was collected in EDTA tubes and processed within 24 hours, with PBMCs isolated through density gradient centrifugation. PBMCs destined for TCR sequencing were cryopreserved in liquid nitrogen and later thawed in a 37 °C water bath. A purity of at least 90% was achieved for sorted or isolated CD4+, CD8+ and CD8+ TEMRA cells.

The source of this sequence is a human donor with Susac syndrome. The rearranged chain carries TRBV7-8 and TRBJ2-6, and TRBD2 aligns with 9 junction nucleotides. The sequenced material came from CD4+ T cells from PBMCs. The nucleotide sequence is TGTGCCAGCAGCTTTGTGACTAGCGGCTCTGGGGCCAACGTCCTGACTTTC. This sequence encodes CASSFVTSGSGANVLTF. The CDR3, completed at both ends by the reference TRBV7-8 and TRBJ2-6 genes, gives the full variable domain GAGVSQSPRYKVAKRGQDVALRCDPISGHVSLFWYQQALGQGPEFLTYFQNEAQLDKSGLPSDRFFAERPEGSVSTLKIQRTQQEDSAVYLCASSFVTSGSGANVLTFGAGSRLTVL.